The 10 T cell receptor beta chains listed next were all sequenced from one sample in a study of CD8+CD57+ T cells in acquired aplastic anemia. CD8+CD57+ cell expansion had been shown by flow cytometry in patients chosen for sequencing. Genomic DNA constituted the template upon which TCR beta VDJ and CDR3 profiling was performed. TCRdb re-derived calls from the reads in MiXCR, one entry per CDR3 protein. The sample shows hundreds of thousands of distinct CDR3 sequences, roughly half of them seen only once. Sequencing used sorted CD4+, CD8+, or CD8+CD57+ T cells (not recorded which) from PBMCs. The source of these receptors is a human donor with aplastic anemia.

This chain uses TRBV7-9 with TRBJ1-4; no clear D gene. Per germline, CDR1 SEHNR and CDR2 FQNEAQ (reference sequence). The CDR3 length is 14 residues. Trimming removed 1 base at V and 4 bases at J, with 7 bases between. CDR3 region: CASSLERINEKLFF. DNA for the CDR3: TGTGCCAGCAGCTTAGAAAGAATTAATGAAAAACTGTTTTTT.

This clonotype was observed at least ten times. A junction boundary mismatches the germline segment, possibly from a read error. The chain is built from TRBV15 and TRBJ1-5, with 8 nucleotides matching TRBD1. Germline-derived CDR1 and CDR2 are LNHNV and YYDKDF (reference sequence). There are 15 residues in the CDR3. The CDR3 DNA reads as TGTGCCACCAGCGTGTACAGGGGGAGCAACCAGCCCCAGCATTTT. Its translation: CATSVYRGSNQPQHF.

This clonotype was detected a few times. V is TRBV25-1 and J is TRBJ1-6; tentatively, D is TRBD1 (6 bases). The germline V gene encodes CDR1 MGHDK and CDR2 SYGVNS. The CDR3 covers 16 residues. The ends were cut back, 8 bases at V and 5 bases at J, with 19 bases in the middle. DNA for the CDR3: TGTGCCAGCGGGGACATTGACAGCAAAGATAATTCACCCCTCCACTTT. Translating it yields CASGDIDSKDNSPLHF.

The chain has TRBV7-9 and TRBJ1-2; D unresolved. Trimming cost V 7 bases and J 6 bases, with 24 bases left between them. From germline, CDR1 is SEHNR and CDR2 FQNEAQ (reference sequence). The CDR3 consists of 16 residues. The CDR3 reads CASTLTSGELENGYTF. The CDR3 DNA follows: TGTGCCAGCACCTTGACTAGCGGCGAGCTGGAAAATGGCTACACCTTC.

This clonotype came up many times. CDR3 in DNA: TGCGCCAGCAGCTACCTAAACAGGGGCCACACTGAAGCTTTCTTT. This codes for CASSYLNRGHTEAFF. The chain carries TRBV5-1 and TRBJ1-1, with TRBD1 matching 7 bases. Germline loops: CDR1 SGHRS, CDR2 YFSETQ. Trimming at V came to 3 bases and at J to 3 bases, leaving 8 bases not matched to a gene. This CDR3 region has 15 residues.

This clonotype came up a few times. Here the CDR3 reads CASSYSMAYEQYV. DNA for the CDR3: TGTGCCAGCAGTTACTCGATGGCTTACGAGCAGTACGTC. The gene calls are TRBV6-2 or TRBV6-3 and TRBJ2-7; D remains unclear. This CDR3 region has 13 residues. The V end was cut by 0 bases, the J end by 4 bases, with 7 bases between. Germline V CDR1 and CDR2: MNHEY, SVGEGT.

CDR3 in DNA: TGTGCCATCAGTGATCGTACCGGGGAGCTGTTTTTT. Translation: CAISDRTGELFF. V gene TRBV10-3 combines with J gene TRBJ2-2, with D hard to call. The CDR3 covers 12 residues. Germline V gene data show CDR1 as ENHRY and CDR2 as SYGVKD. V was pared by 3 bases and J by 5 bases, with 4 bases between.

The chain recombines TRBV24-1 with TRBJ2-1; 7 nucleotides line up with TRBD2. CDR3 length equals 14 residues. Germline values: CDR1 KGHDR, CDR2 SFDVKD. The J segment lost 1 base and the V segment lost 7 bases, leaving 3 bases of the junction unmatched. The CDR3 sequence is CATRGGPSYNEQFF. DNA of the CDR3: TGTGCCACCAGGGGAGGGCCTTCCTACAATGAGCAGTTCTTC.

The V call is TRBV7-9, the J call TRBJ2-2; unclear D gene. The CDR3 spans 14 residues. Per germline, CDR1 SEHNR and CDR2 FQNEAQ (reference sequence). V was clipped by 1 base and J by 5 bases, with 8 bases between them. This CDR3 is CASSLVGQTGELFF. CDR3 in DNA: TGTGCCAGCAGCTTAGTAGGGCAGACCGGGGAGCTGTTTTTT.

About this clonotype itself: Being one base from a much bigger clone, this may be a read error. The chain employs TRBV19 and TRBJ1-1; TRBD1 aligns across 8 bases. The CDR3 sequence is 14 residues long. From germline, CDR1 is LNHDA and CDR2 SQIVND (reference sequence). The CDR3 reads CASTPKDRVAEALF. CDR3 in DNA: TGTGCCAGTACCCCAAAGGACAGGGTAGCTGAAGCTCTCTTT.